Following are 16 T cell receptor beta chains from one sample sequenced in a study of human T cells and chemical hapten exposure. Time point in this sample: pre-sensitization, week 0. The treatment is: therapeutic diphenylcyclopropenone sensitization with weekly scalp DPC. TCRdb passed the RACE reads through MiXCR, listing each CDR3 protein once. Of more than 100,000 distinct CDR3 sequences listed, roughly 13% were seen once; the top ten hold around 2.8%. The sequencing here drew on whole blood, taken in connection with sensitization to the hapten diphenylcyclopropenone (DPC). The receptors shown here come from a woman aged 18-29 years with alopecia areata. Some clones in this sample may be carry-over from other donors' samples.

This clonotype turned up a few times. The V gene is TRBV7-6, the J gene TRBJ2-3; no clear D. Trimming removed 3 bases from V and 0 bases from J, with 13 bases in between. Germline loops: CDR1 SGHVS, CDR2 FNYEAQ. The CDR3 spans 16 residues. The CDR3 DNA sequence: TGTGCCAGCAGCTTTCGTTCATTCCCTAGCACAGATACGCAGTATTTT. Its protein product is CASSFRSFPSTDTQYF. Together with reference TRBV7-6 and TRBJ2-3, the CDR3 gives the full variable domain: GAGVSQSPRYKVTKRGQDVALRCDPISGHVSLYWYRQALGQGPEFLTYFNYEAQQDKSGLPNDRFSAERPEGSISTLTIQRTEQRDSAMYRCASSFRSFPSTDTQYFGPGTRLTVL.

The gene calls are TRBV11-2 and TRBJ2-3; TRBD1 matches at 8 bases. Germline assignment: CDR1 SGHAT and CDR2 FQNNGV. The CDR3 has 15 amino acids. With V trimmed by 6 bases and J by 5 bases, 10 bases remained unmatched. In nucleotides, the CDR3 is TGTGCCAGCAGTCCCGGGACAGGTTTTGGAGATACGCAGTATTTT. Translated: CASSPGTGFGDTQYF.

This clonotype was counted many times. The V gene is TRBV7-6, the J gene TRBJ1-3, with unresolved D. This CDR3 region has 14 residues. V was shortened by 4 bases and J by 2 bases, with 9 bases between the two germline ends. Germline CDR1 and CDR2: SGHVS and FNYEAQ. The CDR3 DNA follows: TGTGCCAGCAGCTCGGGAGCGACTGGAAACACCATATATTTT. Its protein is CASSSGATGNTIYF.

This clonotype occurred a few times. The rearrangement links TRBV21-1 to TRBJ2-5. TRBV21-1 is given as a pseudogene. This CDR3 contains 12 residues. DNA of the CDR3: TGTGCCAGCAGCAACTCGAGGGAGACCCAGTACTTC. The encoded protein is CASSNSRETQYF.

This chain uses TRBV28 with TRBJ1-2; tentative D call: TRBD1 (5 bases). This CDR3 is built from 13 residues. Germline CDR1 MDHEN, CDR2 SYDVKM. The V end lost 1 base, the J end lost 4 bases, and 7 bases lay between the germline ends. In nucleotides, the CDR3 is TGTGCCAGCAGTTTATCGGGGGTCTATGGCTACACCTTC. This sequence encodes CASSLSGVYGYTF.

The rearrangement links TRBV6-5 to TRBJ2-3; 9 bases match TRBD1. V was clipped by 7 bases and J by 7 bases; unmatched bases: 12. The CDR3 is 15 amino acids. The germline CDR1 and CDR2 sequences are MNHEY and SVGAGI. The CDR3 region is CASTTSGTGLNTQYF. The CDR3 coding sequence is TGTGCCAGCACCACATCCGGGACAGGGTTAAATACGCAGTATTTT.

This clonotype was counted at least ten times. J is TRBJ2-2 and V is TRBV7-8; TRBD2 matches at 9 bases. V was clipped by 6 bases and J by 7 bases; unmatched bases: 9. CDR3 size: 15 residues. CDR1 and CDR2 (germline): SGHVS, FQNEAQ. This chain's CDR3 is CASRPRSGGGGELFF. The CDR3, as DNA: TGTGCCAGCAGACCTCGTAGCGGGGGCGGCGGGGAGCTGTTTTTT.

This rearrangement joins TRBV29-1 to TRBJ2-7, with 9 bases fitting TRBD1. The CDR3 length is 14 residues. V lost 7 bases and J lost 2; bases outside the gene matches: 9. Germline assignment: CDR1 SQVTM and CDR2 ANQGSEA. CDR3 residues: CSAEQGAGTYEQYF. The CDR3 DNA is TGCAGCGCCGAACAGGGGGCGGGGACCTACGAGCAGTACTTC.

DNA for the CDR3: TGTGCCAGCAGCTTAGTAGAGCAGGGGGCACGAGAGACCCAGTACTTC. As protein: CASSLVEQGARETQYF. The chain recombines TRBV7-2 with TRBJ2-5; 8 positions agree with TRBD1. CDR1 and CDR2 from the germline V gene are SGHTA and FQGNSA. With V trimmed by 1 base and J by 4 bases, 8 bases remained unmatched. The CDR3 covers 16 residues.

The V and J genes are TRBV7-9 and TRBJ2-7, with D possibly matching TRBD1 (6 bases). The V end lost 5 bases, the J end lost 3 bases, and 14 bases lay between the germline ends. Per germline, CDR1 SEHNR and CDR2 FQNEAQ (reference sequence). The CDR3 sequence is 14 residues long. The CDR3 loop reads CASSGSADSYEQYF. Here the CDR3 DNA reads TGTGCCAGCAGCGGATCGGCGGACAGCTACGAGCAGTACTTC.

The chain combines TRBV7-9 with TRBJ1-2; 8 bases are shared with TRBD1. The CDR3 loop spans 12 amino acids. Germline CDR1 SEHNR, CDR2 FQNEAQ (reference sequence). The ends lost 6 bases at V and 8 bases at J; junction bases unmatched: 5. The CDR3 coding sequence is TGTGCCAGCAGACGGACAGGGCGAGGCTACACCTTC. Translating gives CASRRTGRGYTF. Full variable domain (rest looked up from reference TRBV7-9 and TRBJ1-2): DTGVSQNPRHKITKRGQNVTFRCDPISEHNRLYWYRQTLGQGPEFLTYFQNEAQLEKSRLLSDRFSAERPKGSFSTLEIQRTEQGDSAMYLCASRRTGRGYTFGSGTRLTVV.

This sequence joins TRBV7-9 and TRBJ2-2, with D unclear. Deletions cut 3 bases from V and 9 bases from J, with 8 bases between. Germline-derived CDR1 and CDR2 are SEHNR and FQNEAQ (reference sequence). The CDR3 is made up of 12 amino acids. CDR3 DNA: TGTGCCAGCAGCTTGGGAAGCTGGGAGCTGTTTTTT. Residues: CASSLGSWELFF.

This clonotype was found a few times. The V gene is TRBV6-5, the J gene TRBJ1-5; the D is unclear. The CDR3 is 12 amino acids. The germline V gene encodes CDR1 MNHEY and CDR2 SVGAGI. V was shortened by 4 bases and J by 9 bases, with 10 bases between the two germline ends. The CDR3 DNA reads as TGTGCCAGCAGTTCCCTGGAAGGGCCCCAGCATTTT. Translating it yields CASSSLEGPQHF.

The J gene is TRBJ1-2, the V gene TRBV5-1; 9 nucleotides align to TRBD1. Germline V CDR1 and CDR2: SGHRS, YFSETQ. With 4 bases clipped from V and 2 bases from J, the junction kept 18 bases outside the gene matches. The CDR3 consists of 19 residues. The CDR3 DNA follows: TGCGCCAGCAGCCCTACCTTTGGGGTACCGGGACAGGGAAACTATGGCTACACCTTC. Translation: CASSPTFGVPGQGNYGYTF.

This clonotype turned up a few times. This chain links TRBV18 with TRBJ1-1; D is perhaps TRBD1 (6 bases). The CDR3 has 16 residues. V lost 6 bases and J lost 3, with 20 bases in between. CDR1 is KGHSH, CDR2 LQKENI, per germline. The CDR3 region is CASSPLGAGVDTEAFF. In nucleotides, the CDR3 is TGTGCCAGCTCCCCCCTAGGCGCAGGGGTCGACACTGAAGCTTTCTTT.

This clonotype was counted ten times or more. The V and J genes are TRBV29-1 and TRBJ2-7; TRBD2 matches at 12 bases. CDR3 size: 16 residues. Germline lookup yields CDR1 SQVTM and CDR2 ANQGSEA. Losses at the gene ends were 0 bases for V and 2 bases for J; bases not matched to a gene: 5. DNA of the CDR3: TGCAGCGTTGAAGATCGGCTAGCGGGGGGGACCTACGAGCAGTACTTC. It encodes CSVEDRLAGGTYEQYF.